The T cell receptor beta chain under discussion was sequenced for a study of T cell changes during pregnancy in multiple sclerosis. Only in-frame clones appear in the TCRdb table, and some are missing; sequencing was by immunoSEQ multiplex PCR. The table includes under 100,000 clones, about 94% detected once. The sequencing here drew on peripheral blood, taken in the third trimester of pregnancy. The sequence derives from a female donor with multiple sclerosis, enrolled in a pregnancy study.

CDR3 sequence reads: CASSVGTTRPGELFF. The CDR3 nucleotides are TGTGCCAGTAGTGTAGGGACTACGAGGCCCGGGGAGCTGTTTTTT. The V call is TRBV19, the J call TRBJ2-2, with 7 bases identical to TRBD2. J was trimmed by 6 bases and V by 5 bases; bases with no gene match: 9. The CDR3 covers 15 residues. The germline V gene has CDR1 LNHDA and CDR2 SQIVND (reference sequence).